This is a list of T cell receptor beta chains from one sample in a study of metastatic and nonmetastatic thyroid tumors. Via MiXCR, TCRdb re-called the PCR reads. Here the sample spans about 30,000 clones, 25% to 30% being singletons. The sample comprised blood. These receptors came from a female donor with papillary thyroid cancer or a benign thyroid nodule (not recorded which). Some clones in this sample may be carry-over from other donors' samples. Each CDR3 is given with its conserved first and last residue. A D gene is named only where the DNA matches it firmly. Rows give clone size only sometimes, using once, few, many, or a class for an expanded clone.

TRBJ2-2 | TRBD2 | TRBV11-2 | . | CASSRTSGSNTVELFF | TGTGCCAGCAGCCGGACTAGCGGATCTAACACCGTGGAGCTGTTTTTT
TRBJ1-2 | . | TRBV4-1 | . | CASSPYREGYGYTF | TGCGCCAGCAGCCCTTACAGGGAGGGCTATGGCTACACCTTC
TRBJ1-2 | TRBD1 | TRBV6-1 | . | CASKVTGDNYGYTF | TGTGCCAGCAAAGTAACAGGGGATAACTATGGCTACACCTTC
TRBJ2-7 | . | TRBV5-4 | many | CASSLLGEDTYEQYF | TGTGCCAGCAGCTTGTTAGGGGAAGATACCTACGAGCAGTACTTC
TRBJ2-1 | TRBD2 | TRBV20-1 | . | CSAGRLARNEQFF | TGCAGTGCTGGCCGACTAGCGAGGAATGAGCAGTTCTTC
TRBJ2-7 | TRBD2 | TRBV6-2/TRBV6-3 | once | CASSYPSTSGRAFVRGEQYF | TGTGCCAGCAGTTACCCCTCGACTAGCGGGAGGGCCTTTGTTCGAGGCGAGCAGTACTTC
TRBJ1-2 | . | TRBV5-1 | . | CASSLEEGEIGYTF | TGCGCCAGCAGCTTGGAGGAAGGGGAAATTGGCTACACCTTC
TRBJ2-7 | . | TRBV20-1 | many | CSAPRVDSYEQYF | TGCAGTGCTCCTAGGGTGGACTCCTACGAGCAGTACTTC
TRBJ2-7 | TRBD1 | TRBV9 | many | CASSVDGTGSYEQYF | TGTGCCAGCAGCGTAGATGGGACAGGCTCCTACGAGCAGTACTTC
TRBJ2-6 | . | TRBV20-1 | many | CSATGTTGANVLTF | TGCAGTGCAACCGGGACAACTGGGGCCAACGTCCTGACTTTC
TRBJ2-5 | . | TRBV9 | . | CASRGTEETQYF | TGTGCCAGCAGGGGAACTGAGGAGACCCAGTACTTC
TRBJ2-7 | TRBD1 | TRBV7-2 | many | CASSDRVGYEQYF | TGTGCCAGCAGCGACAGGGTGGGGTACGAGCAGTACTTC
TRBJ2-7 | . | TRBV3-1 | . | CASSQGYEQYF | TGTGCCAGCAGCCAAGGGTACGAGCAGTACTTC
TRBJ1-3 | . | TRBV6-5 | . | CASSYSNSAGAYGNTIYF | TGTGCCAGCAGTTACTCGAATTCCGCAGGGGCGTATGGAAACACCATATATTTT
TRBJ1-4 | TRBD1 | TRBV29-1 | many | CSVGAGGSEKLFF | TGCAGCGTTGGGGCAGGGGGGAGTGAAAAACTGTTTTTT
TRBJ2-7 | . | TRBV28 | few | CASGTGTPRPEQYF | TGTGCCAGCGGAACCGGGACCCCGAGGCCCGAGCAGTACTTC
TRBJ2-1 | TRBD2 | TRBV11-2 | . | CASRGLAGSSYNEQFF | TGTGCCAGCAGAGGACTAGCGGGGAGCTCCTACAATGAGCAGTTCTTC
TRBJ2-5 | . | TRBV6-5 | . | CASSWGRETQYF | TGTGCCAGCAGCTGGGGCCGCGAGACCCAGTACTTC
TRBJ2-7 | . | TRBV5-1 | . | CASSLELGDEQYF | TGCGCCAGCAGCTTGGAATTGGGGGACGAGCAGTACTTC
TRBJ2-5 | . | TRBV28 | many | CASSLLALETQYF | TGTGCCAGCAGTTTACTAGCGCTAGAGACCCAGTACTTC
TRBJ2-7 | . | TRBV7-9 | few | CASSLLQSYEQYF | TGTGCCAGCAGCTTGCTTCAGTCCTACGAGCAGTACTTC
TRBJ2-3 | . | TRBV28 | . | CASSLEGLAGTGDTDTQYF | TGTGCCAGCAGTTTAGAAGGCCTAGCGGGGACAGGGGACACAGATACGCAGTATTTT